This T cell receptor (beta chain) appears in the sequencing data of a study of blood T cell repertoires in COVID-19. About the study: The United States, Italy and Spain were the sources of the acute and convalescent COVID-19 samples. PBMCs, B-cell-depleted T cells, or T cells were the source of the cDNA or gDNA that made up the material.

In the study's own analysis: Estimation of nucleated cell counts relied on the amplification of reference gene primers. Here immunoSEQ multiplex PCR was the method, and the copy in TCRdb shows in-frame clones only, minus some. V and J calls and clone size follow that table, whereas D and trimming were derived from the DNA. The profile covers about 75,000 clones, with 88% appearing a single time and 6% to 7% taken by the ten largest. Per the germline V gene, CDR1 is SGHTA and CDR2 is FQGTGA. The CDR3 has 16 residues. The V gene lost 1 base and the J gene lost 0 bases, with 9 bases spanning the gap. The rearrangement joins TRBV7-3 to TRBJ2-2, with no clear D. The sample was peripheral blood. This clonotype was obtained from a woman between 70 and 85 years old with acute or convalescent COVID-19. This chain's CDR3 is CASSLRAGSNTGELFF. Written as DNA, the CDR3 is TGTGCCAGCAGCTTAAGAGCAGGTTCGAACACCGGGGAGCTGTTTTTT.